This T cell receptor beta chain was obtained from a study of radiotherapy plus CTLA-4 blockade in lung cancer. The study treated chemo-refractory metastatic non-small-cell lung cancer patients with focal radiation plus ipilimumab CTLA-4 blockade. The CDR3 contains 17 residues. Germline CDR1 SNHLY, CDR2 FYNNEI. V trimming: 4 bases; J trimming: 4 bases; junction bases outside the gene matches: 11. Assay: immunoSEQ multiplex PCR; the TCRdb copy retains only in-frame clones and omits some. The sample includes around 80,000 clones, 75% to 90% of them seen just once. The rearrangement joins TRBV2 to TRBJ2-5; 11 bases match TRBD2. The sequence was obtained from a human donor with non-small cell lung cancer who had stable disease on radiotherapy plus ipilimumab. Sequencing used peripheral blood, obtained from a patient treated with radiotherapy plus ipilimumab. The CDR3 sequence is CASSVEDSGRDLETQYF. Here the CDR3 DNA reads TGTGCCAGCAGTGTGGAGGATAGCGGGAGGGACCTAGAGACCCAGTACTTC.